One sample yielded the 18 T cell receptor beta chains listed below, sequenced in a study of T cell repertoires in cytomegalovirus infection. MiXCR, run by TCRdb on the reads, gives a single entry per CDR3 protein. The repertoire has almost 300,000 distinct CDR3 sequences, approximately 8.9% of them found once; the top ten carry approximately 2.3%. The source material was PBMCs. These receptors were collected from a human donor in good health (CMV status not recorded). Some clones in this sample may be carry-over from other donors' samples.

As regards this clonotype: A much larger clonotype is one base distant, so this may be a read error. The chain links TRBV15 to TRBJ1-4; D gene ambiguous. The V gene's germline CDR1 is LNHNV and CDR2 YYDKDF (reference sequence). The CDR3 contains 15 residues. CDR3 coding DNA: TGTGCCTCCAGCTTACGCGCCGGGCTCAATGAAAAACTGTTTTTT. Its protein is CASSLRAGLNEKLFF.

A word on this clonotype: A much larger clone lies a single base off, so this may be a read error. The V call is TRBV28, the J call TRBJ1-6; a weak D match, TRBD1 (5 bases). V lost 10 bases to trimming and J lost 9 bases, with 16 bases between them. Germline values: CDR1 MDHEN, CDR2 SYDVKM. CDR3 length: 13 residues. The CDR3 DNA is TGTGCCAACATCGGGGCTCTCGGTTCACCCCTCCACTTT. Amino acids: CANIGALGSPLHF.

This clonotype showed up many times. J is TRBJ2-1 and V is TRBV7-8; 9 positions agree with TRBD1. The CDR3 loop spans 17 amino acids. With V trimmed by 2 bases and J by 8 bases, 13 bases remained unmatched. Germline CDR1 and CDR2: SGHVS and FQNEAQ. The CDR3, as DNA: TGTGCCAGCAGCTTAAGGTGGGCACAGGGGGCCACCGATGAGCAGTTCTTC. It encodes CASSLRWAQGATDEQFF.

This clonotype was observed at least ten times. This sequence joins TRBV24-1 and TRBJ2-1; tentatively, D is TRBD1 (6 bases). This CDR3 spans 14 amino acids. The V gene's germline CDR1 is KGHDR and CDR2 SFDVKD. Trimming removed 6 bases at V and 6 bases at J, with 14 bases between. The CDR3 DNA sequence: TGTGCCACCAGTCCCCACGGCAGGGGCAATGAGCAGTTCTTC. Translation: CATSPHGRGNEQFF.

The J gene is TRBJ2-1, the V gene TRBV20-1; 8 positions agree with TRBD1. Germline V gene sequence: CDR1 DFQATT, CDR2 SNEGSKA (reference sequence). The CDR3 length is 12 residues. V trimming: 6 bases; J trimming: 12 bases; junction bases outside the gene matches: 10. CDR3 DNA sequence: TGCAGTGCGGCCCTCTCTGGGACAGGGCAGTTCTTC. This encodes CSAALSGTGQFF.

This rearrangement joins TRBV19 to TRBJ1-5, with 7 bases fitting TRBD1. The CDR3 loop spans 16 amino acids. The J segment lost 0 bases and the V segment lost 5 bases, leaving 7 bases of the junction unmatched. CDR1 is LNHDA, CDR2 SQIVND, per germline (reference sequence). CDR3 sequence reads: CASSPGGPYSNQPQHF. The CDR3 DNA follows: TGTGCCAGTAGTCCAGGGGGGCCTTATAGCAATCAGCCCCAGCATTTT.

This clonotype was found many times. The rearrangement links TRBV7-2 to TRBJ1-6, with D tentatively TRBD1 (6 bases). CDR3 length: 15 residues. The V gene's germline CDR1 is SGHTA and CDR2 FQGNSA. Trimming left V 5 bases short and J 10 bases short, with 18 bases between. The CDR3 nucleotides read TGTGCCAGCAGCCTGAAGATGGGGGGCTCGTCACCCCTCCACTTT. Translated: CASSLKMGGSSPLHF.

This clonotype was counted at least ten times. The chain combines TRBV25-1 with TRBJ2-5; a possible D gene is TRBD2 (5 bases). CDR1 is MGHDK, CDR2 SYGVNS, per germline. CDR3 size: 13 residues. Trimming shortened V by 5 bases and J by 5 bases, and 12 bases separated the two germline ends. CDR3 in amino acids: CASSSGIAETQYF. The CDR3 DNA is TGTGCCAGCAGTTCCGGGATAGCGGAGACCCAGTACTTC.

This clonotype was counted at least ten times. The chain couples TRBV7-6 to TRBJ2-3, with 7 bases matching TRBD1. Germline assignment: CDR1 SGHVS and CDR2 FNYEAQ. Trimming at V came to 3 bases and at J to 14 bases, leaving 11 bases not matched to a gene. This CDR3 is 13 amino acids long. CDR3 loop: CASSLTGKTSPYF. The CDR3, as DNA: TGTGCCAGCAGCTTGACAGGGAAAACGTCTCCGTATTTT.

The genes are TRBV19 and TRBJ1-2; tentative D call: TRBD1 (5 bases). Germline lookup yields CDR1 LNHDA and CDR2 SQIVND (reference sequence). The CDR3 consists of 12 residues. Trimming cost V 6 bases and J 5 bases, with 10 bases left between them. The CDR3 loop reads CASSPWTYGYTF. As DNA, the CDR3 is TGTGCCAGTAGCCCCTGGACATATGGCTACACCTTC.

The table lists this clonotype with many counts. V usage is TRBV7-2 and J usage is TRBJ2-2; TRBD2 might be the D (6 bases). Trimming pared 6 bases from V and 5 bases from J, leaving 10 bases between. Germline loops: CDR1 SGHTA, CDR2 FQGNSA. This CDR3 region has 13 residues. CDR3 loop: CASSVGRTGELFF. The CDR3, as DNA: TGTGCCAGCAGTGTAGGGAGGACCGGGGAGCTGTTTTTT.

The chain recombines TRBV3-1 with TRBJ1-1; weak D call: TRBD1 (6 bases). Germline V gene lookup returns CDR1 LGHDT and CDR2 YNNKEL (reference sequence). The CDR3 spans 14 residues. V was trimmed by 3 bases and J by 6 bases, leaving 14 bases between them. The CDR3 bases are TGTGCCAGCAGCCACGCCTTGGGGACATCTGAAGCTTTCTTT. Protein sequence: CASSHALGTSEAFF.

This clonotype was counted many times. This rearrangement joins TRBV5-4 to TRBJ2-3; possibly TRBD1 or TRBD2 for D (6 bases each). Trimming stripped 5 bases from V and 6 bases from J, with 25 bases between. The CDR3 covers 17 residues. Per germline, CDR1 SGHNT and CDR2 YYREEE (reference sequence). The CDR3 coding sequence is TGTGCCAGCAGTTCATTGTCCGGGGGCGGACTGGGGGATACGCAGTATTTT. Translated, it gives CASSSLSGGGLGDTQYF.

This clonotype has a handful of counts. The V call is TRBV5-1, the J call TRBJ1-2; 11 bases line up with TRBD1. Trimming took 7 bases from V and 4 from J; bases not matched to a gene: 12. CDR1 is SGHRS and CDR2 is YFSETQ in the germline V gene. The CDR3 totals 16 residues. CDR3 nucleotide sequence: TGCGCCAGCCACGGAGGGACAGGGGGGGCCGTCTATGGCTACACCTTC. Translation: CASHGGTGGAVYGYTF. Full variable domain (outside the CDR3, taken from reference TRBV5-1 and TRBJ1-2): KAGVTQTPRYLIKTRGQQVTLSCSPISGHRSVSWYQQTPGQGLQFLFEYFSETQRNKGNFPGRFSGRQFSNSRSEMNVSTLELGDSALYLCASHGGTGGAVYGYTFGSGTRLTVV.

This clonotype was observed many times. This chain joins TRBV7-9 and TRBJ2-5, with a possible D match to TRBD1 (7 bases). This CDR3 contains 15 residues. Trimming took 4 bases from V and 3 from J, leaving 15 bases between them. Germline V gene data show CDR1 as SEHNR and CDR2 as FQNEAQ (reference sequence). The CDR3 sequence is CASSSPDREEETQYF. In DNA form, the CDR3 reads TGTGCCAGCAGCTCCCCTGACAGGGAGGAAGAGACCCAGTACTTC.

The V call is TRBV10-3, the J call TRBJ1-4, with TRBD1 as a possible D gene (5 bases). The germline CDR1 and CDR2 sequences are ENHRY and SYGVKD. CDR3 length: 13 amino acids. The V gene lost 8 bases and the J gene lost 4 bases, with 11 bases spanning the gap. CDR3 loop: CAIGGGINEKLFF. In DNA, the CDR3 is TGTGCCATCGGCGGGGGGATTAATGAAAAACTGTTTTTT.

This clonotype appeared many times. This sequence joins TRBV7-2 and TRBJ1-6; the D is unclear. The germline CDR1 and CDR2 sequences are SGHTA and FQGNSA. The V and J ends lost 3 bases and 8 bases respectively, with 11 bases between them. This CDR3 has 14 residues. Here the CDR3 reads CASSFRRLDSPLHF. CDR3 nucleotide sequence: TGTGCCAGCAGCTTTAGGAGACTGGATTCACCCCTCCACTTT.

The sample holds many counts of this clonotype. The chain employs TRBV11-2 and TRBJ2-5, with D unresolved. The CDR3 sequence is 14 residues long. The V end was cut by 1 base, the J end by 5 bases, with 11 bases between. From germline, CDR1 is SGHAT and CDR2 FQNNGV. This chain's CDR3 is CASSLAMLQETQYF. The CDR3 DNA reads TGTGCCAGCAGCTTAGCCATGCTGCAGGAGACCCAGTACTTC.